The subject of this entry is one TCR beta chain. This record belongs to a study of blood T cell repertoires in COVID-19. Study information: Samples representing acute and convalescent COVID-19 were sourced from the United States, Italy and Spain.

Sequencing was performed with immunoSEQ multiplex PCR; in TCRdb, only in-frame clones are kept and a portion is missing. Of 200,000 to 300,000 clones in the sample, over 80% are singletons; the top ten hold roughly 3.6%. The V and J ends lost 9 bases and 6 bases, in that order; junction bases with no gene match: 8. The V gene's germline CDR1 is SNHLY and CDR2 FYNNEI. The CDR3 runs 14 residues. This chain joins TRBV2 and TRBJ2-2; 9 bases line up with TRBD1. The receptor comes from a woman aged 40-49 years with acute or convalescent COVID-19. The sample taken for sequencing was peripheral blood. The CDR3 is CASRAQGAPGELFF. The CDR3 region has the DNA TGTGCCAGTCGGGCACAGGGGGCTCCCGGGGAGCTGTTTTTT. Filled out from reference TRBV2 and TRBJ2-2, the complete variable domain reads EPEVTQTPSHQVTQMGQEVILRCVPISNHLYFYWYRQILGQKVEFLVSFYNNEISEKSEIFDDQFSVERPDGSNFTLKIRSTKLEDSAMYFCASRAQGAPGELFFGEGSRLTVL.